The TCR beta chain described here comes from a study of T cells in Graves' hyperthyroidism and ophthalmopathy. CDR1 is SEHNR and CDR2 is FQNEAQ in the germline V gene (reference sequence). With 5 bases removed from V and 8 bases from J, the gap between germline ends came to 13 bases. This CDR3 region has 14 residues. Researchers took RNA transcripts and amplified the TCR beta CDR3 regions from them. The HTBI set primed first-round TCR CDR3 RT-PCR. TCRdb reprocessed the multiplex PCR reads via MiXCR and lists one record per CDR3 protein. The sample contains roughly 500,000 distinct CDR3 sequences, over 35% of which appear only once. Each diagnosis was grounded in clinical symptoms, serum thyroxine and TRAb, thyroid ultrasound, and orbital computed tomography.

This clonotype was obtained from an adult woman with Graves' disease, either hyperthyroidism or ophthalmopathy (not recorded which). Sequenced sample: peripheral blood or thyroid tissue (not recorded which). This rearrangement joins TRBV7-9 to TRBJ1-6; D call uncertain. The CDR3 loop reads CASSGPAGDSPLHF. The DNA of the CDR3 is TGTGCCAGCAGCGGGCCCGCCGGAGATTCACCCCTCCACTTT.